This TCR beta chain appears in the sequencing data of a study of response to subunit inactivated influenza vaccine. Notes on the study in general: Authors suggested few new T cells are recruited by each seasonal influenza vaccination.

TCRdb ran MiXCR on the RT-PCR reads and lists one entry per CDR3 protein. The table includes 550,000 to 800,000 distinct CDR3 sequences, 15% to 19% detected once. Turning to this clonotype: Its antigen remains unknown.

From germline, CDR1 is MDHEN and CDR2 SYDVKM. After removal of 2 bases from V and 4 bases from J, the junction contained 6 bases not matched to a gene. CDR3 length: 16 amino acids. The J gene is TRBJ2-1, the V gene TRBV28; 9 nucleotides line up with TRBD1. The sample consisted of PBMCs from blood, taken 12 days after vaccination. This receptor was taken from a man aged 50 to 60 who received an inactivated influenza vaccine. In DNA, the CDR3 is TGTGCCAGCAGTTTACCCGGGACAGGGTCTTACAATGAGCAGTTCTTC. Protein sequence: CASSLPGTGSYNEQFF. The full variable domain, with the rest looked up from reference TRBV28 and TRBJ2-1, is DVKVTQSSRYLVKRTGEKVFLECVQDMDHENMFWYRQDPGLGLRLIYFSYDVKMKEKGDIPEGYSVSREKKERFSLILESASTNQTSMYLCASSLPGTGSYNEQFFGPGTRLTVL.